This T cell receptor (beta chain) originates from a study of blood T cells in healthy people across ages. Per-sample yields of isolated PBMCs were at least 6 million. The V and J ends lost 5 bases and 3 bases, in that order; junction bases with no gene match: 7. The CDR3 sequence is 15 residues long. A sample-barcoded 5' primer and a J-beta primer mix were used in a second PCR of about 6 to 11 cycles. Each cDNA was tagged by a template-switch adaptor containing 12 random nucleotides. Each CDR3 protein is one row after TCRdb ran MiXCR on the 5' RACE reads. The sample has over 1.5 million distinct CDR3 sequences, around 50% seen once. To note about this clonotype: Antigen unknown.

Study results and caveats: Because donor CMV status was unknown, expanded clonotype changes were possibly confounded.

The chain uses TRBV12-3 or TRBV12-4 and TRBJ1-5; 7 nucleotides align to TRBD1. The clonotype comes from a woman between 40 and 50 years old in good health. Input material: blood. Written as DNA, the CDR3 is TGTGCCAGCAGTCCGACGGGACAGACCAATCAGCCCCAGCATTTT. It specifies CASSPTGQTNQPQHF.